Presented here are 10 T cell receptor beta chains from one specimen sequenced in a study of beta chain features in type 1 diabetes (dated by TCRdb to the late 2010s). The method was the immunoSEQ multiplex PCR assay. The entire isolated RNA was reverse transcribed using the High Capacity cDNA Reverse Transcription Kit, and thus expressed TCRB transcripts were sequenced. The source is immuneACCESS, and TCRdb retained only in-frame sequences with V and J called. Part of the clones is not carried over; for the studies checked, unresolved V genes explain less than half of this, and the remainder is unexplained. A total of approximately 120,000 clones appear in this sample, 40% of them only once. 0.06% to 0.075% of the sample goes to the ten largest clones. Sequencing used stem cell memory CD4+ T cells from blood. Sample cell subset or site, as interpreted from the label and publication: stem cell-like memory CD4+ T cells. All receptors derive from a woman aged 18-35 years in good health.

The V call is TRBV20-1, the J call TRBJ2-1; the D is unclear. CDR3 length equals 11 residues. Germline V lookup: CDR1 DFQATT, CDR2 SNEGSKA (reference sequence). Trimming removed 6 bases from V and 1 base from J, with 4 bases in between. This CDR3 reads CSAESYNEQFF. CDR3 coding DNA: TGCAGTGCGGAGTCCTACAATGAGCAGTTCTTC.

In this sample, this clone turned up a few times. CDR3 nucleotide sequence: TGTGCCACCCAGTGGGGGGAGGGCCCATACAATGAGCAGTTCTTC. It yields the protein CATQWGEGPYNEQFF. The chain carries TRBV15 and TRBJ2-1, with 7 bases that match TRBD2. This CDR3 region has 15 residues. Germline V gives CDR1 LNHNV, CDR2 YYDKDF (reference sequence). V shed 8 bases, J shed 4 bases, and the junction held 11 bases outside the gene matches.

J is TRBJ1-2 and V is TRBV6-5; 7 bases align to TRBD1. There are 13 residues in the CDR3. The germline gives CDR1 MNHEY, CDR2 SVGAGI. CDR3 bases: TGTGTAGCGATTGGAGGGGGCTTGGCCGGCTACACCTTC. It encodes CVAIGGGLAGYTF.

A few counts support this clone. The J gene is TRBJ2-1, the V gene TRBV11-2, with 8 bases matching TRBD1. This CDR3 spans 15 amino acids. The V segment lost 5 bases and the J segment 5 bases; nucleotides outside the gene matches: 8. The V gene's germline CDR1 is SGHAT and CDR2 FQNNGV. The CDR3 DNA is TGTGCCAGCAGCAACCGGGACAGGATCAACAATGAGCAGTTCTTC. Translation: CASSNRDRINNEQFF.

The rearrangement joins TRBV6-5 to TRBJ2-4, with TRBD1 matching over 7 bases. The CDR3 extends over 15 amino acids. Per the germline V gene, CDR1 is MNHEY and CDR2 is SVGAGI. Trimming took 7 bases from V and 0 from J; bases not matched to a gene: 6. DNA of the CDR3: TGTGCCAGCAACTCCGGGACAGTAGCCAAAAACATTCAGTACTTC. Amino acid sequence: CASNSGTVAKNIQYF.

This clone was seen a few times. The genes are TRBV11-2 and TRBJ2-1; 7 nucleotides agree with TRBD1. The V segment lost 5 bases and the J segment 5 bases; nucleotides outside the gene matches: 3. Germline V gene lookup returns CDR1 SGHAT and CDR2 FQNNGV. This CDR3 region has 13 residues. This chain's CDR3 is CASSKDRHNEQFF. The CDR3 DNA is TGTGCCAGCAGCAAGGACAGGCACAATGAGCAGTTCTTC.

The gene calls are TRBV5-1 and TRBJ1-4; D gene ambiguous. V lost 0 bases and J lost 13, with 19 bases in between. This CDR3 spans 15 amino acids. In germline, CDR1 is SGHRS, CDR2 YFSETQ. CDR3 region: CASSLVAIRGNSLFF. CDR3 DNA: TGCGCCAGCAGCTTGGTGGCAATTCGGGGAAACTCACTGTTTTTT.

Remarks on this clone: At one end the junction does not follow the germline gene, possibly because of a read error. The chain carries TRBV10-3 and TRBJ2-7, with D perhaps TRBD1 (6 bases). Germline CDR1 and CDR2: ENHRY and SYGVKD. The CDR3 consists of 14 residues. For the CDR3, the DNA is TGTGCCATCAGTGGACTATGGACAGACTACAAGCAGTACTTC. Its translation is CAISGLWTDYKQYF.

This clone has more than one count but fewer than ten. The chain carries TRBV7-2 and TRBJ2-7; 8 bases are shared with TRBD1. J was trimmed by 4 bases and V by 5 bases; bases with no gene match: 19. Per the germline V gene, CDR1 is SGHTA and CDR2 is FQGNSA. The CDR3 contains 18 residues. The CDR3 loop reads CASSTQHSGQDFSYEQYF. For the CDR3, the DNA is TGTGCCAGCAGCACCCAACATTCGGGACAGGACTTCTCGTACGAGCAGTACTTC.

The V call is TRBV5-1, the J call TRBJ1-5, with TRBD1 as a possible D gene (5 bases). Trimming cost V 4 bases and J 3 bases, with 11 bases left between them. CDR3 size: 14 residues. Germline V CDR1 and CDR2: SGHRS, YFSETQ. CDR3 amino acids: CASSPDSPNQPQHF. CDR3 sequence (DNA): TGCGCCAGCAGCCCCGACAGCCCCAATCAGCCCCAGCATTTT.